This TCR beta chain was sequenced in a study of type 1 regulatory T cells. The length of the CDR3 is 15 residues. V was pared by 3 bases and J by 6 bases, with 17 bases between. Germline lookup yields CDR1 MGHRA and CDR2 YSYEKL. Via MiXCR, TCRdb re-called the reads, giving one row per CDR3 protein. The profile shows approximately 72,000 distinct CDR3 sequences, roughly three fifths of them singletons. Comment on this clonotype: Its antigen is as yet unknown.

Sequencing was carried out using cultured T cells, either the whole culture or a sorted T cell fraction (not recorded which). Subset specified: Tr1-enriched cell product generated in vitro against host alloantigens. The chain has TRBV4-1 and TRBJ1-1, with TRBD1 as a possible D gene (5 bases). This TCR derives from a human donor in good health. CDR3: CASSHFGALSAEAFF. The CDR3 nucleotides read TGCGCCAGCAGCCATTTTGGGGCCCTGTCCGCTGAAGCTTTCTTT.